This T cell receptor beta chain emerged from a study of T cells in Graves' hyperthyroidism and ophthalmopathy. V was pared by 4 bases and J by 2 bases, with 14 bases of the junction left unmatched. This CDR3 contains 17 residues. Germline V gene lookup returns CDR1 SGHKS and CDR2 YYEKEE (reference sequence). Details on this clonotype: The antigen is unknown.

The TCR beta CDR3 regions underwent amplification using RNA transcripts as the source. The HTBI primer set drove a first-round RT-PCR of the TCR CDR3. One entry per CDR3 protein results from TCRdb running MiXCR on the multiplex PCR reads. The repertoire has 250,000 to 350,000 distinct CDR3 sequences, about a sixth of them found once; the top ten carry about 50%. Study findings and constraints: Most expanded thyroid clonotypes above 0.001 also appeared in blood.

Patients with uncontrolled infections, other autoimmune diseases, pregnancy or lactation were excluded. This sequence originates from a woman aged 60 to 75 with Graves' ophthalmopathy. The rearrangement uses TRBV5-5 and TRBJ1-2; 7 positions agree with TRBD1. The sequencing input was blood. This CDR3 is CASSQCLSGQINYGYTF. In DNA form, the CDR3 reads TGTGCCAGCAGCCAGTGCTTATCGGGACAGATAAACTATGGCTACACCTTC.